This note documents a single T cell receptor (beta chain) sequence. The entry originates in a study of blood T cell repertoires in COVID-19. Overall study context: Samples representing acute and convalescent COVID-19 were sourced from the United States, Italy and Spain. PBMCs, B-cell-depleted T cells, or T cells provided the cDNA or gDNA that made up the material.

The CDR3 runs 14 residues. Germline CDR1 MNHEY, CDR2 SMNVEV (reference sequence). Trimming removed 8 bases from V and 0 bases from J, with 11 bases in between. In the source study's methods: Amplification of reference gene primers provided the estimated nucleated cell counts. TCRdb's table, derived via immunoSEQ multiplex PCR, lists solely in-frame clones and lacks some. Clone size and the V and J calls come from that table; the DNA yielded D and trimming. The sample holds about 230,000 clones; 70% to 90% are singletons and the top ten take approximately 2.5%. V usage is TRBV27 and J usage is TRBJ2-1, with unresolved D. The specimen was peripheral blood. The sequence derives from a woman between 65 and 79 years old with active or convalescent COVID-19. The CDR3: CASWSPGSYNEQFF. Written as DNA, the CDR3 is TGTGCCAGCTGGTCGCCGGGCTCCTACAATGAGCAGTTCTTC.